Listed below are T cell receptor beta chains from one sample, sequenced in a study of cytomegalovirus exposure and HLA in healthy donors. Data came from immunoSEQ multiplex PCR; TCRdb stores just in-frame clones and leaves some out. The data contain 80,000 or so clones, around 75% of them singletons. The material sequenced was PBMCs. The receptors originated from a middle-aged woman in good health and CMV-seronegative. CDR3s leave out the opening cysteine and the closing phenylalanine or tryptophan.

TRBV5-6,TRBJ2-2,ASSFGRNTGELF
TRBV5-1,TRBJ1-2,ASSFGTGSQSSYGYT
TRBV10-3,TRBJ1-3,AIGDGNTIY
TRBV11-2,TRBJ2-3,ASSLGLGDGTQY
TRBV19,TRBJ1-1,ASSIVINAAEAF
TRBV30,TRBJ2-7,AWSVAVIYEQY
TRBV4-1,TRBJ2-1,ASTRESLYNEQF
TRBV9,TRBJ1-4,ASSATGGTATNEKLF
TRBV6-1,TRBJ1-6,ANSQGLYNSPLH
TRBV6-5,TRBJ2-1,ASSPGTEYNEQF
TRBV15,TRBJ1-1,ATSRDLEAF